One and the same sample provided the 29 T cell receptor beta chains below, sequenced in a study of shared clonotypes between healthy human individuals. Some clones are missing from TCRdb's copy, which holds only in-frame ones; the method was immunoSEQ multiplex PCR. The sample records about 2.3 million clones, roughly 92% being singletons. The sequenced material came from naive CD4+ T cells from PBMCs. Noted subset: CD45RA+ positively selected. Source of these receptors: a man aged 18 to 30 in good health. Some clones in this sample may be carry-over from other donors' samples.

The rearrangement joins TRBV5-1 to TRBJ2-1; 8 nucleotides match TRBD2. V lost 2 bases to trimming and J lost 5 bases; unmatched junction nucleotides: 6. This CDR3 spans 15 amino acids. The V gene's germline CDR1 is SGHRS and CDR2 YFSETQ. CDR3 sequence: CASSFIAGSNNEQFF. Here the CDR3 DNA reads TGCGCCAGCAGCTTTATAGCGGGGAGCAACAATGAGCAGTTCTTC.

This chain joins TRBV5-3 and TRBJ1-2; 9 bases match TRBD1. TRBV5-3 is filed as an ORF, its function uncertain. J lost 3 bases, V lost 2 bases, and 5 bases had no gene match. The CDR3 contains 15 residues. CDR3 in DNA: TGTGCCAGAAGCTTCCCGGGACAGGGAGACTATGGCTACACCTTC. Translation: CARSFPGQGDYGYTF.

The chain carries TRBV28 and TRBJ2-7, with 7 bases matching TRBD2. The CDR3 sequence is 15 residues long. CDR1 and CDR2 (germline): MDHEN, SYDVKM. Trimming at V came to 8 bases and at J to 4 bases, leaving 14 bases not matched to a gene. CDR3 in DNA: TGTGCCAGCGTGGACACCGGCCTAGCGGCTTACGAGCAGTACTTC. This gives the protein CASVDTGLAAYEQYF.

The V gene is TRBV7-3, the J gene TRBJ2-3, with TRBD2 as a possible D gene (6 bases). The CDR3 consists of 13 residues. Per the germline V gene, CDR1 is SGHTA and CDR2 is FQGTGA. Trimming left V 8 bases short and J 2 bases short, with 11 bases between. The chain's CDR3 is CASRDLPTDTQYF. CDR3 nucleotides: TGTGCCAGCCGGGACTTGCCCACAGATACGCAGTATTTT.

The chain combines TRBV18 with TRBJ1-1; possibly TRBD1 for D (6 bases). CDR1 is KGHSH and CDR2 is LQKENI in the germline V gene. The V end was cut by 2 bases, the J end by 0 bases, with 13 bases between. This CDR3 has 16 residues. The CDR3 loop reads CASSPMGHRLNTEAFF. For the CDR3, the DNA is TGTGCCAGCTCACCAATGGGACACCGTTTGAACACTGAAGCTTTCTTT.

The gene calls are TRBV2 and TRBJ2-1; 7 bases map to TRBD2. Trimming took 5 bases from V and 1 from J; bases not matched to a gene: 2. Germline CDR1 is SNHLY and CDR2 is FYNNEI. The CDR3 length is 14 residues. The CDR3 sequence: CASSLAVSYNEQFF. CDR3 DNA: TGTGCCAGCAGTCTAGCGGTTTCCTACAATGAGCAGTTCTTC.

The chain couples TRBV9 to TRBJ1-4; tentatively, D is TRBD1 (5 bases). Trimming left V 3 bases short and J 5 bases short, with 14 bases between. Per the germline V gene, CDR1 is SGDLS and CDR2 is YYNGEE. The CDR3 spans 15 residues. Here the CDR3 reads CASSAQNRMNEKLFF. The CDR3 nucleotides read TGTGCCAGCAGCGCCCAAAACAGGATGAATGAAAAACTGTTTTTT. The whole variable domain, remainder taken from reference TRBV9 and TRBJ1-4, is DSGVTQTPKHLITATGQRVTLRCSPRSGDLSVYWYQQSLDQGLQFLIQYYNGEERAKGNILERFSAQQFPDLHSELNLSSLELGDSALYFCASSAQNRMNEKLFFGSGTQLSVL.

This rearrangement joins TRBV6-5 to TRBJ2-5; the match to TRBD2 covers 14 bases. V lost 7 bases to trimming and J lost 5 bases; unmatched junction nucleotides: 6. The germline gives CDR1 MNHEY, CDR2 SVGAGI. There are 15 residues in the CDR3. The CDR3 DNA reads as TGTGCCAGCACCGGGACTAGCGGGAGTTGGGAGACCCAGTACTTC. It is translated as CASTGTSGSWETQYF.

V and J are TRBV11-2 and TRBJ1-2; D is possibly TRBD1 (5 bases). The CDR3 extends over 16 amino acids. Looked up from germline, CDR1 is SGHAT and CDR2 is FQNNGV. Trimming took off 5 bases at V and 4 bases at J, with 20 bases between the two ends. The CDR3 is CASSPRLRDYFYGYTF. Written as DNA, the CDR3 is TGTGCCAGCAGCCCTAGGCTTAGGGACTACTTCTATGGCTACACCTTC. The full variable domain, rest sourced from reference TRBV11-2 and TRBJ1-2, is EAGVAQSPRYKIIEKRQSVAFWCNPISGHATLYWYQQILGQGPKLLIQFQNNGVVDDSQLPKDRFSAERLKGVDSTLKIQPAKLEDSAVYLCASSPRLRDYFYGYTFGSGTRLTVV.

The chain is built from TRBV2 and TRBJ2-1; 10 bases are a match to TRBD2. The CDR3 runs to 13 residues. J was trimmed by 7 bases and V by 7 bases; bases with no gene match: 4. Germline values: CDR1 SNHLY, CDR2 FYNNEI. CDR3 sequence reads: CASKRGLANEQFF. CDR3 DNA sequence: TGTGCCAGCAAGCGGGGACTAGCGAATGAGCAGTTCTTC.

This chain joins TRBV2 and TRBJ1-5; 7 bases align to TRBD1. CDR1 and CDR2 (germline): SNHLY, FYNNEI. V shed 5 bases and J 3 bases; nucleotides not matched to a gene: 10. There are 16 residues in the CDR3. The CDR3 protein is CASSLYRGTDNQPQHF. The CDR3 region has the DNA TGTGCCAGCAGTCTTTACAGGGGTACCGACAATCAGCCCCAGCATTTT.

The CDR3 here is CASSIAGTGGRELFF. The CDR3 DNA reads as TGTGCCAGTAGTATAGCTGGGACAGGGGGGAGGGAGCTGTTTTTT. The J gene is TRBJ2-2, the V gene TRBV19, with 11 bases aligning to TRBD1. The CDR3 covers 15 residues. Germline V gene lookup returns CDR1 LNHDA and CDR2 SQIVND (reference sequence). With V trimmed by 1 base and J by 9 bases, 4 bases remained unmatched.

The chain couples TRBV7-4 to TRBJ2-1; possibly TRBD2 for D (5 bases). There are 19 residues in the CDR3. Germline CDR1 reads SGHVT; CDR2 reads SQSDAQ. Deletions cut 5 bases from V and 4 bases from J, with 27 bases between. CDR3 sequence reads: CASSPKEDVARSPYNEQFF. CDR3 in DNA: TGTGCCAGCAGCCCCAAGGAGGACGTAGCCCGGAGTCCGTACAATGAGCAGTTCTTC.

The chain uses TRBV6-5 and TRBJ1-1; D is unclear. In germline, CDR1 is MNHEY, CDR2 SVGAGI. The CDR3 consists of 15 residues. V lost 0 bases and J lost 9, with 17 bases in between. CDR3 DNA: TGTGCCAGCAGTTACTCGACCCTCACACTTTCTAAAGCTTTCTTT. This gives the protein CASSYSTLTLSKAFF.

This chain uses TRBV19 with TRBJ2-7; 8 nucleotides agree with TRBD1. CDR1 and CDR2 (germline): LNHDA, SQIVND (reference sequence). The V and J ends lost 5 bases and 1 base, in that order; junction bases with no gene match: 10. The CDR3 runs to 16 residues. The CDR3 DNA reads as TGTGCCAGTAGTTCACCGGGGAGACAGGGGTCCTACGAGCAGTACTTC. Amino acid sequence: CASSSPGRQGSYEQYF.

The chain employs TRBV5-1 and TRBJ2-3, with 8 bases lining up with TRBD1. Germline assignment: CDR1 SGHRS and CDR2 YFSETQ. The CDR3 runs 14 residues. V shed 4 bases, J shed 4 bases, and the junction held 5 bases outside the gene matches. The CDR3 nucleotides read TGCGCCAGCAGCCACGGACAGGGCGCAGATACGCAGTATTTT. It specifies CASSHGQGADTQYF.

This sequence joins TRBV2 and TRBJ1-3; tentatively, D is TRBD1 (5 bases). V gave up 5 bases and J gave up 9 bases, with 20 bases separating them. The CDR3 runs to 15 residues. The V gene's germline CDR1 is SNHLY and CDR2 FYNNEI. CDR3 region: CASSRDAGLLGTIYF. The CDR3 DNA is TGTGCCAGCAGTCGGGACGCGGGACTTTTGGGCACCATATATTTT.

The chain uses TRBV9 and TRBJ2-1; D is uncertain. The CDR3 sequence is 13 residues long. Looked up from germline, CDR1 is SGDLS and CDR2 is YYNGEE. V was trimmed by 4 bases and J by 0 bases, leaving 5 bases between them. In nucleotides, the CDR3 is TGTGCCAGCAGCCCCCTCTCCTACAATGAGCAGTTCTTC. Its protein product is CASSPLSYNEQFF.

The rearrangement uses TRBV19 and TRBJ2-7, with TRBD2 matching 7 bases. Germline V CDR1 and CDR2: LNHDA, SQIVND (reference sequence). J gave up 3 bases and V 7 bases, and 18 bases lay outside the gene matches. CDR3 length equals 17 residues. This CDR3 is CASISHAARAGRYEQYF. The CDR3 nucleotides are TGTGCCAGTATTTCACACGCCGCGAGAGCGGGACGCTACGAGCAGTACTTC.

V usage is TRBV18 and J usage is TRBJ2-7; 14 bases are a match to TRBD2. The CDR3 consists of 14 residues. Germline CDR1 KGHSH, CDR2 LQKENI. V lost 4 bases, J lost 7 bases, and 3 bases stayed unmatched. CDR3 protein: CASSLRLAGGEQYF. DNA of the CDR3: TGTGCCAGCTCACTCAGACTAGCGGGAGGGGAGCAGTACTTC.

The chain links TRBV19 to TRBJ2-1, with a tentative D call TRBD2 (5 bases). CDR1 is LNHDA and CDR2 is SQIVND in the germline V gene (reference sequence). This CDR3 contains 15 residues. The V and J ends lost 6 bases and 0 bases respectively, with 12 bases between them. The CDR3 DNA reads TGTGCCAGTAGGAGCCGGGAAACCTCCTACAATGAGCAGTTCTTC. This gives the protein CASRSRETSYNEQFF.

The chain combines TRBV5-1 with TRBJ2-1; TRBD2 matches at 11 bases. The trim removed 0 bases at V and 4 bases at J, leaving 6 bases unmatched. This CDR3 region has 17 residues. The germline V gene encodes CDR1 SGHRS and CDR2 YFSETQ. CDR3: CASSLVSSGGLYNEQFF. CDR3 coding DNA: TGCGCCAGCAGCTTGGTTTCTAGCGGGGGGTTATACAATGAGCAGTTCTTC.

The rearrangement links TRBV7-3 to TRBJ2-1, with 7 bases identical to TRBD2. V was pared by 3 bases and J by 5 bases, with 1 base of the junction left unmatched. The CDR3 covers 13 residues. The germline V gene has CDR1 SGHTA and CDR2 FQGTGA. The DNA of the CDR3 is TGTGCCAGCAGCTTCAGCGGGGACAATGAGCAGTTCTTC. As protein: CASSFSGDNEQFF.

The chain is built from TRBV29-1 and TRBJ2-1; TRBD2 is a possible D gene (6 bases). The V gene's germline CDR1 is SQVTM and CDR2 ANQGSEA. V lost 4 bases, J lost 4 bases, and 11 bases lay in between. The CDR3 has 13 amino acids. The CDR3 loop reads CSVVLAPYNEQFF. The DNA for the CDR3 is TGCAGCGTTGTCCTAGCGCCATACAATGAGCAGTTCTTC.

On this clone itself: The same CDR3 also results from other DNA sequences found in this sample. The rearrangement uses TRBV5-1 and TRBJ2-3; D is undetermined. CDR3 length: 15 amino acids. Germline lookup yields CDR1 SGHRS and CDR2 YFSETQ. The V end was cut by 0 bases, the J end by 3 bases, with 11 bases between. The CDR3 DNA follows: TGCGCCAGCAGCTTGGGGGGTGCTTCGACAGATACGCAGTATTTT. This gives the protein CASSLGGASTDTQYF.

V is TRBV4-1 and J is TRBJ2-7; 7 bases are a match to TRBD2. This CDR3 region has 14 residues. V was pared by 2 bases and J by 2 bases, with 3 bases of the junction left unmatched. The germline gives CDR1 MGHRA, CDR2 YSYEKL. CDR3 in DNA: TGCGCCAGCAGCCAATGGGGGGGGGCCTACGAGCAGTACTTC. Encoded protein: CASSQWGGAYEQYF.

The chain uses TRBV28 and TRBJ2-6; D is unresolved. This CDR3 spans 14 amino acids. The ends were cut back, 4 bases at V and 4 bases at J, with 8 bases in the middle. Germline V gene lookup returns CDR1 MDHEN and CDR2 SYDVKM. The CDR3 loop is CASSSNLGANVLTF. The CDR3 coding sequence is TGTGCCAGCAGTTCAAACTTGGGGGCCAACGTCCTGACTTTC.

The CDR3, as DNA: TGTGCCAGCTCACTCTCGCAGGCAGGGATCGACACCGGGGAGCTGTTTTTT. Its protein is CASSLSQAGIDTGELFF. The V and J genes are TRBV18 and TRBJ2-2; D might be TRBD1 (5 bases). The CDR3 length is 17 residues. In germline, CDR1 is KGHSH, CDR2 LQKENI. V was cut by 4 bases and J by 3 bases, with 18 bases left in between.

This clone was seen once. The chain uses TRBV4-1 and TRBJ2-7, with 7 nucleotides matching TRBD1. V trimming: 2 bases; J trimming: 6 bases; junction bases outside the gene matches: 10. This CDR3 has 15 residues. CDR1 and CDR2 (germline): MGHRA, YSYEKL. The CDR3 coding sequence is TGCGCCAGCAGCCAAATCGCCGGGACAGCTTTCGAGCAGTACTTC. Translated, it gives CASSQIAGTAFEQYF.